Each of the 26 T cell receptor beta chains below was sequenced from the same sample in a study of cytomegalovirus exposure and HLA in healthy donors. This table comes from immunoSEQ multiplex PCR, and its TCRdb copy is limited to in-frame clones, with some not included. The table shows roughly 190,000 clones, with roughly nine tenths occurring only once. Sequencing was carried out using PBMCs. The receptors come from a man aged 25 to 40 in good health and CMV-seropositive.

As DNA, the CDR3 is TGTGCCAGCAGCTTCCAGGAAGGGGCAACTAATGAAAAACTGTTTTTT. Protein sequence: CASSFQEGATNEKLFF. The V call is TRBV7-6, the J call TRBJ1-4; D might be TRBD1 (5 bases). Trimming cost V 3 bases and J 0 bases, with 11 bases left between them. This CDR3 contains 16 residues. Germline lookup yields CDR1 SGHVS and CDR2 FNYEAQ.

The chain joins TRBV4-3 to TRBJ2-3; no clear D gene. Germline V gene lookup returns CDR1 LGHNA and CDR2 YSLEER. This CDR3 spans 16 amino acids. V was trimmed by 4 bases and J by 2 bases, leaving 16 bases between them. The CDR3 is CASSLELMGVTDTQYF. The CDR3 nucleotides read TGCGCCAGCAGCCTCGAACTCATGGGCGTCACAGATACGCAGTATTTT.

In nucleotides, the CDR3 is TGTGCCAGTTACTTCGGACGGATCGCCTCAGCCGACCTCCACGAGCAGTACTTC. This sequence encodes CASYFGRIASADLHEQYF. This chain connects TRBV2 to TRBJ2-7; unclear D gene. V dropped 9 bases and J dropped 5 bases, with 32 bases sitting between them. Per germline, CDR1 SNHLY and CDR2 FYNNEI. This CDR3 comprises 18 residues.

V is TRBV12-5 and J is TRBJ2-1; 7 nucleotides match TRBD1. Germline V CDR1 and CDR2: LGHNT, FRNRAP. V lost 2 bases to trimming and J lost 2 bases; unmatched junction nucleotides: 6. This CDR3 region has 16 residues. In nucleotides, the CDR3 is TGTGCTAGTGGTTTGACCCGACAGGGCGCCTACAATGAGCAGTTCTTC. Translated, it gives CASGLTRQGAYNEQFF.

CDR3 in DNA: TGTGCCAGCACCGAAGGAGGAGGGTCGGAGCAGTTCTTC. Its translation: CASTEGGGSEQFF. This chain links TRBV25-1 with TRBJ2-1; maybe TRBD2 (6 bases). Germline CDR1 and CDR2: MGHDK and SYGVNS. Trimming left V 7 bases short and J 10 bases short, with 17 bases between. This CDR3 region has 13 residues.

This sequence joins TRBV4-3 and TRBJ2-7, with 12 bases that match TRBD1. CDR1 is LGHNA and CDR2 is YSLEER in the germline V gene. This CDR3 is built from 14 residues. V trimming: 4 bases; J trimming: 5 bases; junction bases outside the gene matches: 3. The CDR3 DNA follows: TGCGCCAGCAGCCGGGACAGGGGGCGTGACGAGCAGTACTTC. Translating it yields CASSRDRGRDEQYF.

CDR3 DNA: TGTGCCAGCAGCTTGAGGGGAGAGGCCGGGGAGCTGTTTTTT. It specifies CASSLRGEAGELFF. The chain links TRBV11-3 to TRBJ2-2; D is possibly TRBD1 or TRBD2 (5 bases each). From germline, CDR1 is SGHNT and CDR2 YENEEA. Trimming removed 3 bases at V and 6 bases at J, with 11 bases between. The CDR3 consists of 14 residues.

This clone was recorded a few times. V and J are TRBV4-1 and TRBJ2-2; D perhaps matches TRBD1 (5 bases). Germline CDR1 MGHRA, CDR2 YSYEKL. The V gene lost 3 bases and the J gene lost 8 bases, with 19 bases spanning the gap. The CDR3 loop spans 16 amino acids. The CDR3 region has the DNA TGCGCCAGCAGCCACGGACACAACTCGGTGCCAGGGGAGCTGTTTTTT. Translating gives CASSHGHNSVPGELFF.

This chain links TRBV11-2 with TRBJ2-1; D is unclear. This CDR3 is 13 amino acids long. The germline CDR1 and CDR2 sequences are SGHAT and FQNNGV. V was pared by 5 bases and J by 9 bases, with 14 bases between. The CDR3 region is CASSRGRVAEQFF. The CDR3 coding sequence is TGTGCCAGCAGCCGAGGAAGAGTGGCTGAGCAGTTCTTC.

The rearrangement uses TRBV29-1 and TRBJ2-3; D gene unclear. Germline assignment: CDR1 SQVTM and CDR2 ANQGSEA. V was cut by 3 bases and J by 0 bases, with 13 bases left in between. The CDR3 loop spans 15 amino acids. CDR3 sequence reads: CSVDLDFYSTDTQYF. The DNA of the CDR3 is TGCAGCGTTGATTTGGATTTCTATAGCACAGATACGCAGTATTTT.

The V call is TRBV29-1, the J call TRBJ2-2, with unresolved D. CDR3 length: 13 residues. In germline, CDR1 is SQVTM, CDR2 ANQGSEA. The V and J ends lost 7 bases and 6 bases respectively, with 15 bases between them. CDR3 region: CSGSLSFSGELFF. CDR3 nucleotides: TGCAGCGGGAGCCTCAGTTTCTCCGGGGAGCTGTTTTTT.

V is TRBV6-1 and J is TRBJ2-7; D is unclear. Trimming stripped 6 bases from V and 2 bases from J, with 11 bases between. The CDR3 runs 13 residues. Germline V gene sequence: CDR1 MNHNS, CDR2 SASEGT. CDR3 loop: CASRDGQAYEQYF. DNA for the CDR3: TGTGCCAGCAGGGACGGGCAAGCCTACGAGCAGTACTTC.

The CDR3 sequence: CASSVEGNFYGYTF. The CDR3, as DNA: TGTGCCAGCAGCGTAGAGGGAAACTTCTATGGCTACACCTTC. The chain employs TRBV9 and TRBJ1-2; D remains ambiguous. Germline V CDR1 and CDR2: SGDLS, YYNGEE. The CDR3 has 14 residues. Deletions cut 0 bases from V and 4 bases from J, with 10 bases between.

The J gene is TRBJ1-2, the V gene TRBV10-3; D remains unclear. Germline lookup yields CDR1 ENHRY and CDR2 SYGVKD. This CDR3 has 13 residues. Trimming took 8 bases from V and 1 from J, leaving 11 bases between them. CDR3 bases: TGTGCCATCTCCGGGGAGGTTAACTATGGCTACACCTTC. This translates into CAISGEVNYGYTF.

V gene TRBV7-3 combines with J gene TRBJ2-1; TRBD2 matches 12 bases. The CDR3 is made up of 16 amino acids. Losses at the gene ends were 5 bases for V and 7 bases for J; bases not matched to a gene: 9. Germline V gene lookup returns CDR1 SGHTA and CDR2 FQGTGA. The CDR3 here is CASSTRGLAGGNEQFF. As DNA, the CDR3 is TGTGCCAGCAGCACACGGGGGCTAGCGGGAGGGAATGAGCAGTTCTTC.

This chain uses TRBV11-2 with TRBJ2-5, with 7 positions matching TRBD1. CDR3 length: 18 amino acids. With V trimmed by 0 bases and J by 0 bases, 10 bases remained unmatched. Germline CDR1 and CDR2: SGHAT and FQNNGV. Written as DNA, the CDR3 is TGTGCCAGCAGCTTAGATCCGGCGACAGGGCCTCACCAAGAGACCCAGTACTTC. It is translated as CASSLDPATGPHQETQYF.

The chain uses TRBV5-1 and TRBJ1-4; possible D gene TRBD1, 5 bases. V was clipped by 4 bases and J by 4 bases, with 20 bases between them. Germline V gene lookup returns CDR1 SGHRS and CDR2 YFSETQ. The CDR3 has 17 amino acids. The CDR3 nucleotides read TGCGCCAGCAGCCTCGGCGCAGGGAATGGCGGTAATGAAAAACTGTTTTTT. This sequence encodes CASSLGAGNGGNEKLFF.

The V call is TRBV4-1, the J call TRBJ2-7; D is uncertain. The germline V and J ends were trimmed by 5 bases and 3 bases, with 11 bases remaining between them. Germline CDR1 reads MGHRA; CDR2 reads YSYEKL. The CDR3 consists of 13 residues. CDR3 region: CASSGRQGYEQYF. Written as DNA, the CDR3 is TGCGCCAGCAGCGGCAGGCAAGGCTACGAGCAGTACTTC.

The V and J genes are TRBV11-2 and TRBJ2-7; D remains unclear. Trimming stripped 5 bases from V and 3 bases from J, with 14 bases between. This CDR3 comprises 14 residues. Germline V gives CDR1 SGHAT, CDR2 FQNNGV. The CDR3: CASSVGPTVYEQYF. The CDR3, as DNA: TGTGCCAGCAGCGTGGGCCCGACTGTCTACGAGCAGTACTTC.

This chain joins TRBV30 and TRBJ1-2; possibly TRBD1 for D (5 bases). V shed 3 bases and J shed 4 bases, with 12 bases lying between them. This CDR3 is 13 amino acids long. Per germline, CDR1 GTSNPN and CDR2 SVGIG (reference sequence). This chain's CDR3 is CAWRPTEGYGYTF. The DNA of the CDR3 is TGTGCCTGGAGGCCGACAGAAGGCTATGGCTACACCTTC.

The chain employs TRBV4-1 and TRBJ1-2, with unresolved D. V was cut by 4 bases and J by 10 bases, with 22 bases left in between. The CDR3 has 15 residues. From germline, CDR1 is MGHRA and CDR2 YSYEKL. The CDR3 here is CASSRQPRLPRDYTF. Here the CDR3 DNA reads TGCGCCAGCAGCCGTCAACCAAGGTTGCCACGGGACTACACCTTC.

J is TRBJ2-5 and V is TRBV4-1, with 10 nucleotides matching TRBD2. This CDR3 comprises 19 residues. Germline trimming cut 2 bases from V and 4 bases from J; bases unmatched to any gene: 16. The germline CDR1 and CDR2 sequences are MGHRA and YSYEKL. The CDR3 DNA sequence: TGCGCCAGCAGCCAACATGGTAGCGGGAGGAGGGGGGTGGGAGAGACCCAGTACTTC. It specifies CASSQHGSGRRGVGETQYF.

The rearrangement links TRBV9 to TRBJ2-2; D might be TRBD1 (6 bases). The V gene's germline CDR1 is SGDLS and CDR2 YYNGEE. The CDR3 runs 15 residues. V was clipped by 3 bases and J by 2 bases, with 11 bases between them. CDR3 bases: TGTGCCAGCAGCGAAAGACAGGCAAACACCGGGGAGCTGTTTTTT. Its translation is CASSERQANTGELFF.

This chain joins TRBV7-3 and TRBJ2-3; either TRBD1 or TRBD2 may fit D (6 bases each). The CDR3 has 14 residues. V lost 5 bases to trimming and J lost 6 bases, with 15 bases between them. Germline V lookup: CDR1 SGHTA, CDR2 FQGTGA. In DNA, the CDR3 is TGTGCCAGCAGCGTGCGTACAGGGAGGGATACGCAGTATTTT. Its translation: CASSVRTGRDTQYF.

This clone showed up just once. This sequence joins TRBV7-2 and TRBJ2-6; D might be TRBD1 (5 bases). Trimming removed 5 bases from V and 0 bases from J, with 11 bases in between. Germline V lookup: CDR1 SGHTA, CDR2 FQGNSA. The CDR3 sequence is 16 residues long. The CDR3 sequence: CASSPGHASGANVLTF. The CDR3 nucleotides read TGTGCCAGCAGCCCAGGACATGCCTCTGGGGCCAACGTCCTGACTTTC.

The V call is TRBV30, the J call TRBJ1-5, with D unresolved. V was trimmed by 5 bases and J by 9 bases, leaving 17 bases between them. This CDR3 contains 13 residues. Germline loops: CDR1 GTSNPN, CDR2 SVGIG (reference sequence). The CDR3 reads CAWGRRAMGPQHF. The DNA for the CDR3 is TGTGCCTGGGGGCGGCGAGCCATGGGGCCCCAGCATTTT.